This note documents a single TCR beta chain sequence. Its antigen is not known. The protocol was immunoSEQ multiplex PCR, while the TCRdb copy is restricted to in-frame clones and leaves out a portion. Here the sample spans around 19,000 clones, around 90% being singletons. The sample is drawn from a study of lymphopenia after photon versus proton radiotherapy. Findings and caveats of the study: In patients who died, overall survival fell as post-nadir TCR diversity dropped more.

This material consisted of peripheral blood, taken from a patient treated with photon-based radiotherapy. This receptor was taken from a woman between 35 and 50 years old with cholangiocarcinoma.

The CDR3: CAISESRSRTEIGLSGYTF. As DNA, the CDR3 is TGTGCCATCAGTGAGTCGAGGAGTAGGACAGAGATAGGGCTGAGTGGCTACACCTTC. V usage is TRBV10-3 and J usage is TRBJ1-2, with D perhaps TRBD1 (6 bases). The CDR3 is 19 amino acids. Per germline, CDR1 ENHRY and CDR2 SYGVKD. Trimming shortened V by 0 bases and J by 7 bases, and 27 bases separated the two germline ends.